This is a list of T cell receptor beta chains from one sample in a study of control samples from healthy donors and cancer patients. Libraries were prepared by immunoSEQ multiplex PCR; TCRdb keeps only in-frame clonotypes and omits some of them. Among about 41,000 clones listed, around 94% were seen once. The sequenced sample consisted of blood. The receptors shown here come from a man aged 60-69 years in good health. CDR3s include the opening cysteine and the closing phenylalanine or tryptophan. Each record gives: D gene, clone size, V gene, J gene, CDR3 protein, CDR3 DNA. A D gene is named only where the DNA matches it firmly. The size of a clone is reported for some rows only, either as once, few or many, or as a class for expanded clones.

>-|-|TRBV15|TRBJ2-1
CATSPRRTYNEQFF
TGTGCCACCAGCCCGCGACGGACCTACAATGAGCAGTTCTTC
>-|once|TRBV5-1|TRBJ1-2
CASRTGGNYGYTF
TGCGCCAGCAGGACGGGGGGTAACTATGGCTACACCTTC
>-|-|TRBV7-8|TRBJ1-4
CASSFRATSEKLFF
TGTGCCAGCAGCTTCCGGGCAACTAGTGAAAAACTGTTTTTT
>TRBD2|few|TRBV11-3|TRBJ2-1
CASSSPGTSGSNEQFF
TGTGCCAGCAGCTCGCCCGGGACTAGCGGGAGTAATGAGCAGTTCTTC
>TRBD2|-|TRBV7-9|TRBJ2-7
CASSGLAEAYEQYF
TGTGCCAGCAGCGGACTAGCGGAAGCCTACGAGCAGTACTTC
>-|once|TRBV11-1|TRBJ2-7
CASSLAQVPSGTRPLGQYF
TGTGCCAGCAGCTTAGCCCAAGTACCGAGCGGGACACGACCTTTGGGGCAGTACTTC
>TRBD1|-|TRBV11-2|TRBJ1-5
CASSPTGYNQPQHF
TGTGCCAGCAGCCCGACAGGGTACAATCAGCCCCAGCATTTT
>TRBD1|-|TRBV11-3|TRBJ2-7
CASSFQGASPYEQYF
TGTGCCAGCAGCTTTCAGGGGGCCAGCCCCTACGAGCAGTACTTC
>-|-|TRBV5-5|TRBJ2-4
CASSVDPEIVIAKNIQYF
TGTGCCAGCAGCGTCGACCCAGAGATAGTTATAGCCAAAAACATTCAGTACTTC
>-|once|TRBV6-2/TRBV6-3|TRBJ2-1
CASTPTAYNEQFF
TGTGCCAGCACCCCCACCGCCTACAATGAGCAGTTCTTC
>-|-|TRBV19|TRBJ1-5
CASSGGGAQHF
TGTGCCAGTAGTGGCGGGGGAGCCCAGCATTTT
>-|-|TRBV11-3|TRBJ1-3
CASSFTGLGRSGNTIYF
TGTGCCAGCAGCTTTACAGGGCTCGGAAGGTCTGGAAACACCATATATTTT
>-|-|TRBV6-4|TRBJ1-5
CASSSGTEKLPQHF
TGTGCCAGCAGTTCCGGGACGGAGAAACTGCCCCAGCATTTT
>TRBD2|-|TRBV29-1|TRBJ2-1
CSVAPAGYNEQFF
TGCAGCGTTGCTCCAGCGGGATACAATGAGCAGTTCTTC
>-|-|TRBV29-1|TRBJ2-1
CSVEGTVIYNEQFF
TGCAGCGTTGAAGGGACTGTGATCTACAATGAGCAGTTCTTC
>-|-|TRBV15|TRBJ1-5
CATSTGFFNQPQHF
TGTGCCACCAGTACGGGGTTCTTCAATCAGCCCCAGCATTTT
>-|-|TRBV10-1|TRBJ2-3
CASSNSLAMDTQYF
TGCGCCAGCAGTAATTCCCTAGCGATGGATACGCAGTATTTT
>-|-|TRBV14|TRBJ2-5
CASSLLLVAKIETQYF
TGTGCCAGCAGCCTATTACTAGTAGCAAAGATAGAGACCCAGTACTTC
>TRBD1|-|TRBV27|TRBJ2-5
CASSPLRDRVYQETQYF
TGTGCCAGCAGCCCTCTCCGGGACAGGGTTTACCAAGAGACCCAGTACTTC
>-|-|TRBV30|TRBJ1-5
CAWGDSGNQPQHF
TGTGCCTGGGGTGACAGTGGCAATCAGCCCCAGCATTTT
>TRBD2|-|TRBV19|TRBJ2-7
CASSAGTSGYEQYF
TGTGCCAGTAGTGCGGGGACTAGCGGGTACGAGCAGTACTTC
>-|-|TRBV4-1|TRBJ2-7
CASSQMRLSLDEQYF
TGCGCCAGCAGCCAAATGCGGTTATCTCTTGACGAGCAGTACTTC
>-|-|TRBV27|TRBJ1-2
CASSLSHGTSNYGYTF
TGTGCCAGCAGTTTATCGCACGGGACCTCTAACTATGGCTACACCTTC
>TRBD2|-|TRBV6-1|TRBJ2-3
CASSEALGLGGDTQYF
TGTGCCAGCAGTGAAGCCTTGGGACTAGGAGGAGATACGCAGTATTTT
>-|-|TRBV19|TRBJ1-4
CASSIRRSREKLFF
TGTGCCAGTAGTATACGGAGGTCCCGCGAAAAACTGTTTTTT
>-|-|TRBV6-5|TRBJ1-5
CASGGGYNQPQHF
TGTGCCAGCGGGGGAGGTTACAATCAGCCCCAGCATTTT
>TRBD1|once|TRBV19|TRBJ1-3
CASSTTGGTYTIYF
TGTGCCAGTAGTACTACAGGGGGCACGTACACCATATATTTT
>-|-|TRBV28|TRBJ2-6
CASRFPGGANVLTF
TGTGCCAGCAGGTTCCCGGGTGGGGCCAACGTCCTGACTTTC
>TRBD1|-|TRBV2|TRBJ1-5
CASSAGQGLQPQHF
TGTGCCAGCAGTGCCGGACAGGGACTTCAGCCCCAGCATTTT
>TRBD2|-|TRBV12-5|TRBJ2-3
CASGLATQASGGGTDTQYF
TGTGCTAGTGGTTTGGCAACCCAGGCCAGCGGGGGAGGGACAGATACGCAGTATTTT
>TRBD2|-|TRBV27|TRBJ2-1
CASSLPGLAGPRGQFF
TGTGCCAGCAGCCTTCCGGGACTAGCGGGGCCCAGAGGGCAGTTCTTC
>-|-|TRBV10-3|TRBJ1-1
CAIAHPDTEAFF
TGTGCCATCGCCCACCCGGACACTGAAGCTTTCTTT
>TRBD2|-|TRBV5-1|TRBJ2-7
CASSLEGLAGGPYEQYF
TGCGCCAGCAGCTTGGAAGGACTAGCGGGAGGCCCCTACGAGCAGTACTTC
>-|-|TRBV19|TRBJ2-7
CASMKGSSYEQYF
TGTGCCAGTATGAAGGGCAGCTCCTACGAGCAGTACTTC
>-|once|TRBV19|TRBJ1-2
CASSTSSYRYTF
TGTGCCAGTAGTACTTCCAGCTATCGCTACACCTTC
>-|-|TRBV9|TRBJ1-5
CASSVEGVSNQPQHF
TGTGCCAGCAGCGTAGAGGGGGTGAGCAATCAGCCCCAGCATTTT
>TRBD1|-|TRBV10-3|TRBJ2-1
CAITKGQGYNEQFF
TGTGCCATCACTAAAGGACAGGGTTACAATGAGCAGTTCTTC
>TRBD1|-|TRBV4-1|TRBJ1-1
CASSQEGTGGEGAFF
TGCGCCAGCAGCCAAGAGGGGACAGGGGGCGAGGGGGCTTTCTTT
>TRBD2|-|TRBV7-2|TRBJ2-5
CASSLDRGRADYQETQYF
TGTGCCAGCAGCTTAGATCGTGGGAGGGCGGACTATCAAGAGACCCAGTACTTC
>TRBD1|-|TRBV18|TRBJ2-7
CASSPGQGASEQYF
TGTGCCAGCTCACCGGGACAGGGGGCCTCCGAGCAGTACTTC
>-|-|TRBV11-3|TRBJ2-1
CASSPNGGIYNEQFF
TGTGCCAGCAGCCCCAATGGGGGGATTTACAATGAGCAGTTCTTC